The 10 T cell receptor beta chains below were found in one sample sequenced in a study of T cell responses to AZD1222 COVID-19 vaccine. Assay: immunoSEQ multiplex PCR; the TCRdb copy retains only in-frame clones and omits some. The sample lists about 140,000 clones, approximately 86% occurring once. Source: peripheral blood, taken on day 0 of AZD1222 vaccination. The receptors here all came from an adult in good health.

CDR3 protein: CASSPSGDYGYTF. The CDR3 region has the DNA TGTGCCAGCTCACCATCGGGAGATTATGGCTACACCTTC. The rearrangement uses TRBV18 and TRBJ1-2; D call uncertain. V was cut by 2 bases and J by 5 bases, with 9 bases left in between. The CDR3 length is 13 residues. CDR1 is KGHSH and CDR2 is LQKENI in the germline V gene.

The V gene is TRBV27, the J gene TRBJ1-5; D might be TRBD1 (6 bases). CDR1 and CDR2 from the germline V gene are MNHEY and SMNVEV (reference sequence). V lost 4 bases and J 4 bases, leaving 8 bases between the germline ends. The CDR3 runs 13 residues. CDR3 amino acids: CASSWGANQPQHF. The CDR3 DNA sequence: TGTGCCAGCAGTTGGGGGGCAAATCAGCCCCAGCATTTT.

J is TRBJ2-7 and V is TRBV9; the match to TRBD2 covers 9 bases. After removal of 0 bases from V and 6 bases from J, the junction contained 13 bases not matched to a gene. The CDR3 runs to 17 residues. The germline gives CDR1 SGDLS, CDR2 YYNGEE. This chain's CDR3 is CASSVGGRGSNVGEQYF. The CDR3 nucleotides read TGTGCCAGCAGCGTAGGCGGGAGGGGGTCAAACGTAGGCGAGCAGTACTTC.

The chain is built from TRBV6-6 and TRBJ2-1; 10 nucleotides line up with TRBD2. V lost 6 bases to trimming and J lost 7 bases; unmatched junction nucleotides: 9. The CDR3 sequence is 15 residues long. CDR1 and CDR2 from the germline V gene are MNHNY and SVGAGI (reference sequence). Here the CDR3 reads CASRGAGGPLNEQFF. The CDR3 DNA sequence: TGTGCCAGCAGGGGAGCGGGAGGGCCGCTAAATGAGCAGTTCTTC.

The V gene is TRBV5-4, the J gene TRBJ2-1, with TRBD2 identical over 11 bases. Trimming took 4 bases from V and 7 from J; bases not matched to a gene: 10. This CDR3 is built from 16 residues. Germline V gene sequence: CDR1 SGHNT, CDR2 YYREEE (reference sequence). The CDR3: CASSRSTSGIVNEQFF. For the CDR3, the DNA is TGTGCCAGCAGCCGGTCGACTAGCGGGATAGTGAATGAGCAGTTCTTC.

This clone has more than one count but fewer than ten. The rearrangement links TRBV7-9 to TRBJ1-5; D unresolved. This CDR3 spans 16 amino acids. In germline, CDR1 is SEHNR, CDR2 FQNEAQ (reference sequence). V was trimmed by 1 base and J by 2 bases, leaving 12 bases between them. The CDR3 DNA is TGTGCCAGCAGCTTAGTTAGTGGTGTAGGCAATCAGCCCCAGCATTTT. Translating gives CASSLVSGVGNQPQHF.

This chain connects TRBV5-4 to TRBJ2-2; 8 bases match TRBD1. CDR1 SGHNT and CDR2 YYREEE come from the germline V gene (reference sequence). The CDR3 has 18 residues. After removal of 4 bases from V and 5 bases from J, the junction contained 16 bases not matched to a gene. CDR3 protein: CASSPWRADRVLTGELFF. Written as DNA, the CDR3 is TGTGCCAGCAGCCCATGGAGGGCGGACAGGGTATTAACCGGGGAGCTGTTTTTT.

This chain uses TRBV11-2 with TRBJ2-5, with 9 bases identical to TRBD1. Germline CDR1 SGHAT, CDR2 FQNNGV. The length of the CDR3 is 15 residues. After removal of 6 bases from V and 2 bases from J, the junction contained 7 bases not matched to a gene. The CDR3 loop reads CASSPGTGQQETQYF. CDR3 in DNA: TGTGCCAGCAGTCCCGGGACAGGGCAACAAGAGACCCAGTACTTC.

This chain joins TRBV12-3 or TRBV12-4 and TRBJ2-7; D is unclear. Trimming took off 4 bases at V and 5 bases at J, with 12 bases between the two ends. CDR3 length: 13 amino acids. This CDR3 is CASSSTRPHEQYF. For the CDR3, the DNA is TGTGCCAGCAGTTCAACTCGCCCCCACGAGCAGTACTTC.

The chain recombines TRBV30 with TRBJ2-7, with D possibly TRBD1 on 6 matching bases. Trimming removed 1 base from V and 1 base from J, with 23 bases in between. Germline V gene sequence: CDR1 GTSNPN, CDR2 SVGIG (reference sequence). The CDR3 is 18 amino acids. The CDR3 coding sequence is TGTGCCTGGAGTGGACCAGGGGATCCCAGCCTGGGTTCCTACGAGCAGTACTTC. Its translation is CAWSGPGDPSLGSYEQYF.